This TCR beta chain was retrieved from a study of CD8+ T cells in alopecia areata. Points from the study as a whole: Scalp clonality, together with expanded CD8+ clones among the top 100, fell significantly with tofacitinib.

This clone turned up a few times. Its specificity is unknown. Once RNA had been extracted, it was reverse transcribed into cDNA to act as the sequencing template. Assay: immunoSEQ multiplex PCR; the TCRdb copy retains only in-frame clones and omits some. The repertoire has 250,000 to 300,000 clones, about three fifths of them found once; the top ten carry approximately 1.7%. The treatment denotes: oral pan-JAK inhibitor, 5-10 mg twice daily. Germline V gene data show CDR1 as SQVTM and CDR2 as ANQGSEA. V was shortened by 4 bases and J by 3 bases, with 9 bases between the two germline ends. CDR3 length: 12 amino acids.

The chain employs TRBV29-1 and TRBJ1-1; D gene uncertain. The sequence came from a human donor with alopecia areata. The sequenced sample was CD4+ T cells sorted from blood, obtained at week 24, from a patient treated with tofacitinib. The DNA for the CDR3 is TGCAGCGTTGCCTGGACGCACACTGAAGCTTTCTTT. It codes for CSVAWTHTEAFF.